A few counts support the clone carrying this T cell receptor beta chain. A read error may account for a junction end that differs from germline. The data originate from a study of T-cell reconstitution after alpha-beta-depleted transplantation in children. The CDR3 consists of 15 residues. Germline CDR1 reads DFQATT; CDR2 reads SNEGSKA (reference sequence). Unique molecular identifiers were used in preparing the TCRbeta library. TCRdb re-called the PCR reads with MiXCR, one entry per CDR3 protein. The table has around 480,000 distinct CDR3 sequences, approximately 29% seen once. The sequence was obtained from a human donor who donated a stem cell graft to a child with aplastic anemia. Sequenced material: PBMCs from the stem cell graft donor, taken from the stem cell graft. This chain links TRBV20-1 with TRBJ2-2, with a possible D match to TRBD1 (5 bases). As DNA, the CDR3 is TGCAGTGCGAGAGACAGCCACAAGAACACCGGGGAGCTGTTTTTT. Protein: CSARDSHKNTGELFF.